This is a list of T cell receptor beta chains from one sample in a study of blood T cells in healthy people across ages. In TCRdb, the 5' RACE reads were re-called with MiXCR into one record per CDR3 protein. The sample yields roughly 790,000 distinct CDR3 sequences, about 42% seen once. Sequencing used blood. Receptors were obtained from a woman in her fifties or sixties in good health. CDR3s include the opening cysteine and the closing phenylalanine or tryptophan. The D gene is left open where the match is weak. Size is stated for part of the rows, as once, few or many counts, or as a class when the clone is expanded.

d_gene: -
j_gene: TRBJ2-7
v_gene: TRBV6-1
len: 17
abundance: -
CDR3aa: CASSPPRWRETSYEQYF
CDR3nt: TGTGCCAGCAGTCCCCCCCGATGGAGGGAAACCTCCTACGAGCAGTACTTC

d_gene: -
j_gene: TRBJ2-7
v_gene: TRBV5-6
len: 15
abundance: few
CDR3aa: CASSLVTEFSYEQYF
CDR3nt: TGTGCCAGCAGCTTGGTGACAGAATTTTCCTACGAGCAGTACTTC

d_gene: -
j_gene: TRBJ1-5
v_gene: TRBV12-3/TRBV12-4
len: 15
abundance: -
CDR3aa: CASSLGVYRNQPQHF
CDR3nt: TGTGCCAGCAGTTTAGGAGTTTATCGGAATCAGCCCCAGCATTTT

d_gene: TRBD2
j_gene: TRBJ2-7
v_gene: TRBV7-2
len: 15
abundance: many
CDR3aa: CASSSREASSYEQYF
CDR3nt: TGTGCCAGCAGCTCACGGGAGGCGAGCTCCTACGAGCAGTACTTC

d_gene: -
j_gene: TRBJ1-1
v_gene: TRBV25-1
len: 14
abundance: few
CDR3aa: CASSEQQGVTEAFF
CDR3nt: TGTGCCAGCAGTGAACAACAGGGTGTAACTGAAGCTTTCTTT

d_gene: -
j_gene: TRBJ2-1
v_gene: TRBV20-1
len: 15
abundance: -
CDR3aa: CSARQSGVVNKGQFF
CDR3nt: TGCAGTGCTAGACAATCAGGGGTAGTTAACAAGGGGCAGTTCTTC

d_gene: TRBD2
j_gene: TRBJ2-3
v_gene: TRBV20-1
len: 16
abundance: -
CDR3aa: CSARDFGRGGPDTQYF
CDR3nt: TGCAGTGCTAGAGATTTCGGGCGGGGGGGCCCAGATACGCAGTATTTT

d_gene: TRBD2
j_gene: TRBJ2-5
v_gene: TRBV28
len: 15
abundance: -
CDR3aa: CASSDLSGRQETQYF
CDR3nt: TGTGCCAGCAGTGACCTTAGCGGGAGGCAAGAGACCCAGTACTTC

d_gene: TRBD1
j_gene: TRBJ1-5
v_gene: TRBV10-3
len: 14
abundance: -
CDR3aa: CAIRGQGSNQPLHF
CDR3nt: TGTGCCATCAGGGGACAGGGTAGCAATCAGCCCCTGCATTTT

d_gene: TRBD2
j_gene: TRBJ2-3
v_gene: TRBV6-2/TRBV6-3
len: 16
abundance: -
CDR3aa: CASSRSGRGSTDTQYF
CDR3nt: TGTGCCAGCAGTCGGAGCGGGAGAGGGAGCACAGATACGCAGTATTTT

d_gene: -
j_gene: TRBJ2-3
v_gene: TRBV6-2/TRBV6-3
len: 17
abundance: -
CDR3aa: CASSYVLGGPSADTQYF
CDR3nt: TGTGCCAGCAGTTACGTCTTGGGTGGACCTAGCGCAGATACGCAGTATTTT

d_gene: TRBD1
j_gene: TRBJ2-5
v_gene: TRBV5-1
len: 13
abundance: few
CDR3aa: CASKRGQEETQYF
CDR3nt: TGCGCCAGCAAAAGGGGGCAGGAGGAGACCCAGTACTTC

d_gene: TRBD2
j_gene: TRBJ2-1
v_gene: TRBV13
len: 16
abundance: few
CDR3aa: CASSLDGTSDFNEQFF
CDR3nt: TGTGCCAGCAGCTTAGATGGGACTAGTGATTTCAATGAGCAGTTCTTC

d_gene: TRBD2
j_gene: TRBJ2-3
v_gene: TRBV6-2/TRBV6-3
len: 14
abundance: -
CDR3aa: CASSRTSRTDTRYF
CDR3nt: TGTGCCAGCAGTCGGACTAGCCGCACAGATACGCGGTATTTT

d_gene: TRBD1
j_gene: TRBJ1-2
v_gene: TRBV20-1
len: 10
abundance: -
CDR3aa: CRASAGGYTF
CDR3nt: TGCAGGGCTAGTGCAGGGGGGTACACCTTC

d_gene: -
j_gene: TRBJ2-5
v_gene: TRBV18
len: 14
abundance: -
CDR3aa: CASSWDLSQETQYF
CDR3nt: TGTGCCAGCTCATGGGACCTCTCCCAAGAGACCCAGTACTTC

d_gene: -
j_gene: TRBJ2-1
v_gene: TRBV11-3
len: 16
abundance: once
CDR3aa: CASSLSWGGPGSEQFF
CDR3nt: TGTGCCAGCAGCTTAAGTTGGGGTGGGCCGGGAAGTGAGCAGTTCTTC

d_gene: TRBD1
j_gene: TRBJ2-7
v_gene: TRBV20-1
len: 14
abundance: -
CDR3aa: CSALDRGPSYGQYF
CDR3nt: TGCAGTGCCCTGGACAGGGGGCCTTCCTACGGGCAGTACTTC

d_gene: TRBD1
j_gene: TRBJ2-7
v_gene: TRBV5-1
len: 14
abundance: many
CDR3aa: CASSTTRDSYEQYF
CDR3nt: TGCGCCAGCAGCACTACCCGGGACAGCTACGAGCAGTACTTC

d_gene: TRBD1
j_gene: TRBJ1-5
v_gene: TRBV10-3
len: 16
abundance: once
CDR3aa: CAISERRGSGNQPLHF
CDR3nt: TGTGCCATCAGTGAACGCAGGGGGTCAGGCAATCAGCCCCTGCATTTT

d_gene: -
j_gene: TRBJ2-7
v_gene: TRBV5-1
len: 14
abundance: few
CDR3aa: CASSLAGTDYEQYF
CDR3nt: TGCGCCAGCAGCTTGGCGGGGACGGACTACGAGCAGTACTTC

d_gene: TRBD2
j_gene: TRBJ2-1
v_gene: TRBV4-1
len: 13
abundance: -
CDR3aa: CASMPERGREQFF
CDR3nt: TGCGCCAGCATGCCCGAGCGCGGGAGGGAGCAGTTCTTC

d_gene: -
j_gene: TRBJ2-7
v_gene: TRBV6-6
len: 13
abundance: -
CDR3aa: CASNLGQGDEQYF
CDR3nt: TGTGCCAGCAACCTCGGACAAGGGGACGAGCAGTACTTC

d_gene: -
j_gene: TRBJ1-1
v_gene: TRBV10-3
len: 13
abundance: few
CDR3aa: CAISEGGDTEAFF
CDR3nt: TGTGCCATCAGTGAGGGGGGGGACACTGAAGCTTTCTTT

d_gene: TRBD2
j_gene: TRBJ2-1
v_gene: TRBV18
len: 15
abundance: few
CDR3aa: CASSPTGTRYNEQFF
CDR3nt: TGTGCCAGCTCACCCACCGGGACTAGATACAATGAGCAGTTCTTC

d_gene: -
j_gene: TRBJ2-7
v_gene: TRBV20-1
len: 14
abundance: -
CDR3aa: CSAQPTGPNYEQYF
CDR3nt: TGCAGTGCTCAACCGACGGGACCAAACTACGAGCAGTACTTC

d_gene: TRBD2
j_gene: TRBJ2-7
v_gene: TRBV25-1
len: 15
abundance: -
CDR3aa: CASSGTSGGPYEQYF
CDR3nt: TGTGCCAGCAGTGGAACTAGCGGGGGCCCCTACGAGCAGTACTTC

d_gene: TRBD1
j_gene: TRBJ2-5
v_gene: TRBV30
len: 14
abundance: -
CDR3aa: CAWRPTGAQETQYF
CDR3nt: TGTGCCTGGAGGCCCACAGGGGCGCAAGAGACCCAGTACTTC

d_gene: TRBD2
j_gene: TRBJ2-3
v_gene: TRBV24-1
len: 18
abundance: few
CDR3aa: CATSDSLLLSGSADTQYF
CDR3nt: TGTGCCACCAGTGATTCCCTCCTACTCAGCGGGAGTGCAGATACGCAGTATTTT

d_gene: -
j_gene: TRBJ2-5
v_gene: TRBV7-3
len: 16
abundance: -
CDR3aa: CASSLPVQGSLLEQYF
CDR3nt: TGTGCCAGCAGCTTACCAGTACAGGGATCCCTACTTGAGCAGTACTTC

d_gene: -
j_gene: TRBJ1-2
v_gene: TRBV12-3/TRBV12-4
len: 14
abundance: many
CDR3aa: CASSKEVVNYGYTF
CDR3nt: TGTGCCAGCAGTAAAGAGGTGGTTAACTATGGCTACACCTTC

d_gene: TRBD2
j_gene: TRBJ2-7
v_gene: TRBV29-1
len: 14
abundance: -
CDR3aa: CSVDSSGSPHEQYF
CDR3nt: TGCAGCGTTGATAGTAGCGGGAGTCCCCACGAGCAGTACTTC

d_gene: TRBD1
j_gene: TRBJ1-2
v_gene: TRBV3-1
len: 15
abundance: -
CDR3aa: CASSPGTGQFYGYTF
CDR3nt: TGTGCCAGCAGCCCCGGGACAGGGCAGTTCTATGGCTACACCTTC

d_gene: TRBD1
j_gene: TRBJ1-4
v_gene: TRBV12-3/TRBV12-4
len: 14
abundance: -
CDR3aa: CASSRGPANEKLFF
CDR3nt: TGTGCCAGCAGTAGGGGGCCTGCTAATGAAAAACTGTTTTTT

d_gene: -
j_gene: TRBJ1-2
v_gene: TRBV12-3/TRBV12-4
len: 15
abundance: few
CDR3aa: CASTPAAGNNYGYTF
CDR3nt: TGTGCCAGCACCCCGGCGGCGGGGAATAACTATGGCTACACCTTC

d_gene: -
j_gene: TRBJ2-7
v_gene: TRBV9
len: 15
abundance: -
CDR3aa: CASSVGADSSYEQYF
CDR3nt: TGTGCCAGCAGCGTAGGAGCGGACAGCTCCTACGAGCAGTACTTC

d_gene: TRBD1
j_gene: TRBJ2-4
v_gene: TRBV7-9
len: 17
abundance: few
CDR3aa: CASSPRGTALAKNIQYF
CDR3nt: TGTGCCAGCAGCCCCCGAGGGACAGCCCTAGCCAAAAACATTCAGTACTTC

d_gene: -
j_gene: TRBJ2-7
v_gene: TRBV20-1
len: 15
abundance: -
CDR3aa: CSATSAVAPNYEQYF
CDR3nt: TGCAGTGCCACCTCGGCCGTAGCGCCGAACTACGAGCAGTACTTC

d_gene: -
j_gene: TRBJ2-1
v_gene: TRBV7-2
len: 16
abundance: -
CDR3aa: CASSLGVGSSYNEQFF
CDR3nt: TGTGCCAGCAGCTTAGGGGTGGGGAGCTCCTACAATGAGCAGTTCTTC

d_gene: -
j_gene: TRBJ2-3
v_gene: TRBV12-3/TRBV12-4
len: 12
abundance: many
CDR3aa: CASKQGTDTQYF
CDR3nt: TGTGCCAGCAAGCAGGGCACAGATACGCAGTATTTT

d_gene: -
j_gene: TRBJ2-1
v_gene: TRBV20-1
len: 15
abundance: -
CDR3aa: CSASRTQISYNEQFF
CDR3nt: TGCAGTGCTAGCAGGACCCAAATCTCCTACAATGAGCAGTTCTTC

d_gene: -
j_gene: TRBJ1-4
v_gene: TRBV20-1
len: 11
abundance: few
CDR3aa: CSAPDNEKLFF
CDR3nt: TGCAGTGCTCCTGATAATGAAAAACTGTTTTTT

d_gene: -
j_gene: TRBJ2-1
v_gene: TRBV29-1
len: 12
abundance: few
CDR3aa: CSVDVTYNEQFF
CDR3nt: TGCAGCGTTGATGTGACTTACAATGAGCAGTTCTTC

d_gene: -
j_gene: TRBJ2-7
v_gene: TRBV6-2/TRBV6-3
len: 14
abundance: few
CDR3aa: CASSYLQGPHEQYF
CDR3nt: TGTGCCAGCAGCTATTTACAGGGTCCACACGAGCAGTACTTC

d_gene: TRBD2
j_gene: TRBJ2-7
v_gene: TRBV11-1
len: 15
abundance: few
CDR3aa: CASRLAGGPPYEQYF
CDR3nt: TGTGCCAGCAGATTAGCGGGAGGGCCCCCCTACGAGCAGTACTTC

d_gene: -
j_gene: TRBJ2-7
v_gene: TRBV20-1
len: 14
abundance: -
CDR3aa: CSARVEASSYEQYF
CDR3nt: TGCAGTGCTAGAGTAGAGGCTAGCTCCTACGAGCAGTACTTC

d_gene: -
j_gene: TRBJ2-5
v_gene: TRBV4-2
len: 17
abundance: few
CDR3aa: CASSQELRGLVSGTQYF
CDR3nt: TGTGCCAGCAGCCAAGAGTTAAGGGGGTTGGTCTCGGGGACCCAGTACTTC

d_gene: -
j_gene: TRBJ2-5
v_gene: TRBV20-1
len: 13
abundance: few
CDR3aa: CSHPPSIGGTQYF
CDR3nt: TGCAGCCACCCCCCTAGCATCGGCGGGACCCAGTACTTC